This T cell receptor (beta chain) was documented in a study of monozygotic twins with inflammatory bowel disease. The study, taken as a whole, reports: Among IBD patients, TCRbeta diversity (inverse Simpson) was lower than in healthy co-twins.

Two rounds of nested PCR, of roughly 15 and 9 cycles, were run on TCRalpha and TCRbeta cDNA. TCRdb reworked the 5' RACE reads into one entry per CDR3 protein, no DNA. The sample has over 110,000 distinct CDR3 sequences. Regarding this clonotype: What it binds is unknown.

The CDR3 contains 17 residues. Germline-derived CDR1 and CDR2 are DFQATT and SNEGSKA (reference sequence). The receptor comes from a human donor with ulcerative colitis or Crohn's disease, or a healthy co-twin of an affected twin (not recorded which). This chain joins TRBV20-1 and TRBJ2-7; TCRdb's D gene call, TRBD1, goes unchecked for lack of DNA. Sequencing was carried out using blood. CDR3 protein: CSARVTGGTGIWGEQYF.